One and the same sample provided the 12 T cell receptor beta chains below, sequenced in a study of CD8 T cells in Susac syndrome (dated by TCRdb to the late 2010s). The method was the immunoSEQ multiplex PCR assay. RNA was extracted using the RNeasy kit, and 0.5 to 1 microgram was reverse transcribed with random hexamers. The public reads were run again by TCRdb, first through fastp at Q25 and then through MiXCR, and only productive beta chains were kept. Each CDR3 protein gets just one entry, which takes the most common genes and DNA from the rows behind it. A total of approximately 160,000 distinct CDR3 sequences appear in this sample, about 92% of them only once. The ten largest clones add up to roughly 0.08% of the sample. Material: CD4+ T cells from PBMCs. Every receptor here comes from a human donor in good health.

CDR3 residues: CASSLLQGAVGYGYTF. DNA for the CDR3: TGTGCCAGCAGCCTGTTACAGGGGGCTGTTGGCTATGGCTACACCTTC. The gene calls are TRBV5-5 and TRBJ1-2; 9 bases are shared with TRBD1. The CDR3 runs to 16 residues. CDR1 and CDR2 from the germline V gene are SGHKS and YYEKEE (reference sequence). With V trimmed by 4 bases and J by 4 bases, 11 bases remained unmatched.

The chain has TRBV5-1 and TRBJ1-4; weak D call: TRBD1 (6 bases). The CDR3 is 14 residues long. Trimming stripped 1 base from V and 6 bases from J, with 10 bases between. CDR1 SGHRS and CDR2 YFSETQ come from the germline V gene. This chain's CDR3 is CASSLRGIDEKLFF. CDR3 nucleotide sequence: TGCGCCAGCAGCTTGAGGGGGATTGATGAAAAACTGTTTTTT.

This chain uses TRBV6-1 with TRBJ2-5, with no clear D. This CDR3 comprises 14 residues. V was cut by 1 base and J by 5 bases, with 11 bases left in between. Looked up from germline, CDR1 is MNHNS and CDR2 is SASEGT. CDR3 nucleotides: TGTGCCAGCAGTGAAGATCGGGTCCGGGAGACCCAGTACTTC. Its protein is CASSEDRVRETQYF.

The V call is TRBV20-1, the J call TRBJ1-1; no reliable D call. Germline values: CDR1 DFQATT, CDR2 SNEGSKA (reference sequence). The CDR3 has 14 amino acids. Trimming took off 1 base at V and 4 bases at J, with 13 bases between the two ends. CDR3 region: CSARAPGEGTEAFF. The CDR3, as DNA: TGCAGTGCTAGAGCCCCGGGTGAGGGCACTGAAGCTTTCTTT.

V usage is TRBV10-3 and J usage is TRBJ1-5; D uncertain. The CDR3 extends over 12 amino acids. V shed 10 bases and J shed 4 bases, with 11 bases lying between them. Germline V gene lookup returns CDR1 ENHRY and CDR2 SYGVKD. The CDR3, as DNA: TGTGCCACCAACGAGCCAAATCAGCCCCAGCATTTT. Protein: CATNEPNQPQHF.

The chain joins TRBV30 to TRBJ2-5; a possible D gene is TRBD1 (5 bases). V lost 3 bases and J lost 2, with 16 bases in between. Germline V gene lookup returns CDR1 GTSNPN and CDR2 SVGIG (reference sequence). This CDR3 has 15 amino acids. The CDR3 bases are TGTGCCTGGAGGAAGATGACAGTAGTTCAAGAGACCCAGTACTTC. Protein sequence: CAWRKMTVVQETQYF.

The chain uses TRBV9 and TRBJ2-2; 9 nucleotides agree with TRBD2. Trimming at V came to 0 bases and at J to 1 base, leaving 1 base not matched to a gene. Per the germline V gene, CDR1 is SGDLS and CDR2 is YYNGEE. The CDR3 totals 16 residues. The CDR3 DNA reads as TGTGCCAGCAGCGTAGAACTAGCGGGGAACACCGGGGAGCTGTTTTTT. Protein product: CASSVELAGNTGELFF. Variable domain in full (rest from reference TRBV9 and TRBJ2-2): DSGVTQTPKHLITATGQRVTLRCSPRSGDLSVYWYQQSLDQGLQFLIQYYNGEERAKGNILERFSAQQFPDLHSELNLSSLELGDSALYFCASSVELAGNTGELFFGEGSRLTVL.

The J gene is TRBJ2-7, the V gene TRBV5-1, with D possibly TRBD2 on 6 matching bases. Germline V CDR1 and CDR2: SGHRS, YFSETQ. V shed 2 bases and J shed 5 bases, with 11 bases lying between them. The CDR3 is 13 amino acids. CDR3 in amino acids: CASSFAGGNEQYF. Here the CDR3 DNA reads TGCGCCAGCAGCTTTGCCGGGGGAAACGAGCAGTACTTC.

The chain recombines TRBV7-2 with TRBJ2-2; TRBD1 agrees at 8 bases. The CDR3 is 16 residues long. Germline-derived CDR1 and CDR2 are SGHTA and FQGNSA. V lost 3 bases and J lost 4; bases outside the gene matches: 7. The CDR3 DNA follows: TGTGCCAGCAGCTTTGGGGACAGGAGGTCCACCGGGGAGCTGTTTTTT. Amino acids: CASSFGDRRSTGELFF.

This clonotype has a single count. The chain joins TRBV4-3 to TRBJ2-7, with D uncertain. The CDR3 extends over 14 amino acids. Germline V gene data show CDR1 as LGHNA and CDR2 as YSLEER. Between the trimmed V and J ends, which lost 0 bases and 4 bases, there was a span of 10 bases. This chain's CDR3 is CASSQEPDLYEQYF. The CDR3 coding sequence is TGCGCCAGCAGCCAAGAACCCGACTTGTACGAGCAGTACTTC.

This chain links TRBV16 with TRBJ1-2, with a tentative D call TRBD1 (5 bases). Trimming took 1 base from V and 0 from J, leaving 12 bases between them. CDR1 is KGHSY, CDR2 FQNENV, per germline. The CDR3 runs to 16 residues. The CDR3 sequence is CASSQLGQGPNYGYTF. The CDR3 region has the DNA TGTGCCAGCAGCCAATTGGGGCAGGGCCCTAACTATGGCTACACCTTC.

This chain links TRBV10-3 with TRBJ2-1; tentative D call: TRBD2 (7 bases). This CDR3 has 16 amino acids. The V gene lost 4 bases and the J gene lost 10 bases, with 23 bases spanning the gap. Germline values: CDR1 ENHRY, CDR2 SYGVKD. The DNA for the CDR3 is TGTGCCATCAGTGCCCCGGACGGGGGGCTAGGTGGGGAGCAGTTCTTC. It specifies CAISAPDGGLGGEQFF.